The table lists the clone carrying this TCR beta chain with a few counts. Its antigen remains unknown. Other DNA sequences in the sample encode the same CDR3. This entry belongs to a study of beta chain features in type 1 diabetes. Study-wide results and limits: Moderate yet significant TCRB CDR3 shortening was seen in Type 1 diabetes patients in all four CD4+ subsets.

With 3 bases removed from V and 6 bases from J, the gap between germline ends came to 12 bases. The CDR3 is 13 residues long. From germline, CDR1 is GTSNPN and CDR2 SVGIG (reference sequence). The authors reverse transcribed all of the isolated RNA, so sequencing captured expressed TCRB transcripts. The repertoire was sequenced with immunoSEQ multiplex PCR; TCRdb's copy has only in-frame clones and lacks some. Altogether 550,000 to 850,000 clones are present, around an eighth being singletons, with the ten largest covering less than 0.025%. Material for sequencing was naive CD4+ T cells from blood. This chain links TRBV30 with TRBJ1-5, with D maybe TRBD1 (6 bases). This receptor was taken from a man aged 18 to 35 with type 1 diabetes. This CDR3 reads CAWSPQGSQPQHF. The CDR3 bases are TGTGCCTGGAGCCCCCAGGGGTCTCAGCCCCAGCATTTT. The full variable domain, its missing parts supplied by reference TRBV30 and TRBJ1-5, is SQTIHQWPATLVQPVGSPLSLECTVEGTSNPNLYWYRQAAGRGLQLLFYSVGIGQISSEVPQNLSASRPQDRQFILSSKKLLLSDSGFYLCAWSPQGSQPQHFGDGTRLSIL.